This TCR beta chain was documented in a study of blood T cells in healthy people across ages. Findings of the study overall: Investigators treated diversity estimates from one million T cells as underestimates.

The use of a sample-barcoded 5' primer and a J-beta primer mix characterized a second PCR of about 7 to 12 cycles. Any given sample supplied a minimum of 3 million CDR3-containing paired-end reads. TCRdb re-analysed the 5' RACE reads in MiXCR, keeping a single row per CDR3 protein. In the table there are roughly 1,800,000 distinct CDR3 sequences, less than 50% of which are singletons. Each sample gave at least 6 million isolated PBMCs. This clonotype was observed a few times. The antigen remains unidentified. The sequence came from a woman in her thirties or forties in good health. What was sequenced was blood.

CDR3 DNA sequence: TGTGCCAGCAGCTTAGACAGAGGACGCCAAAACATTCAGTACTTC. This sequence encodes CASSLDRGRQNIQYF. V usage is TRBV7-2 and J usage is TRBJ2-4; D call uncertain. Germline values: CDR1 SGHTA, CDR2 FQGNSA. The CDR3 is made up of 15 amino acids. Trimming stripped 1 base from V and 5 bases from J, with 12 bases between.